The sequence of this T cell receptor beta chain was determined in a study of blood T cell repertoires in COVID-19. The method was immunoSEQ multiplex PCR; TCRdb's version includes in-frame clones alone and lacks a portion of them. Of under 300,000 clones in the sample, approximately 91% were seen once. This CDR3 is built from 13 residues. Trimming pared 7 bases from V and 4 bases from J, leaving 15 bases between. Germline V gene lookup returns CDR1 SGHRS and CDR2 YFSETQ. Material for sequencing was PBMCs or T cells enriched from blood (not recorded which). The chain recombines TRBV5-1 with TRBJ2-7; D is possibly TRBD1 (6 bases). This TCR derives from a woman aged 25 to 39 who had recovered from COVID-19. CDR3 protein: CASFQGPGYEQYF. Here the CDR3 DNA reads TGCGCCAGCTTCCAGGGGCCGGGGTACGAGCAGTACTTC.